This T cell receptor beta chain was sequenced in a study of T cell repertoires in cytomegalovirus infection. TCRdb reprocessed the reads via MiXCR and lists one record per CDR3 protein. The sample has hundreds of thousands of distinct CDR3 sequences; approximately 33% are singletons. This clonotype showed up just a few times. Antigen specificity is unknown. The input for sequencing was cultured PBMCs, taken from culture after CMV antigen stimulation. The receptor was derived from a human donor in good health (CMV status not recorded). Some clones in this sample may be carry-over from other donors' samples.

CDR3: CASRTGSALAPLHF. The CDR3 DNA follows: TGTGCCAGCAGAACAGGGTCCGCTCTTGCACCCCTCCACTTT. This chain joins TRBV7-2 and TRBJ1-6; possibly TRBD1 for D (6 bases). The V end lost 6 bases, the J end lost 11 bases, and 17 bases lay between the germline ends. Per germline, CDR1 SGHTA and CDR2 FQGNSA. The CDR3 is 14 amino acids.